A selection of T cell receptor beta chains follows, all from one sample in a study of beta chain features in type 1 diabetes. The table came from immunoSEQ multiplex PCR; TCRdb's copy has only in-frame clones and leaves some out. This table holds under 850,000 clones, roughly 12% found once. Sequencing used naive CD4+ T cells from blood. These receptors were collected from a young man with type 1 diabetes. Both conserved end residues are part of each CDR3. D genes are given only for firm matches. The size entry is marked missing in some rows and otherwise reads once, few, many or a size class.

>NA|TRBJ2-5|NA|TRBV5-1
TGCGCCAGCAGCTTGTCGGGAGAGACCCAGTACTTC
CASSLSGETQYF
>TRBD1|TRBJ2-7|NA|TRBV2
TGTGCCAGCAGTCCACAGGGGGCTGGCGAGCAGTACTTC
CASSPQGAGEQYF
>TRBD1|TRBJ2-6|few|TRBV5-8
TGTGCCAGCAGCCGGGACAGGGGGAGCTCTGGGGCCAACGTCCTGACTTTC
CASSRDRGSSGANVLTF
>NA|TRBJ1-2|NA|TRBV29-1
TGCAGCGTTGAAATAACAGACTATGGCTACACCTTC
CSVEITDYGYTF
>TRBD2|TRBJ2-7|few|TRBV4-1
TGCGCCAGCAGCCCTGGGACTAGCGGCTCCTACGAGCAGTACTTC
CASSPGTSGSYEQYF
>NA|TRBJ2-6|few|TRBV30
TGTGCCGGCGACCCTGGGGCCAACGTCCTGACTTTC
CAGDPGANVLTF
>TRBD2|TRBJ2-1|NA|TRBV13
TGTGCCAGCAGCTTAGGTCTAGCGGGGGGGCCCCGGTTCTTC
CASSLGLAGGPRFF
>NA|TRBJ2-2|NA|TRBV21-1
TGTGCCAGCAGCAAACCGGACAGTTTGGACACCGGGGAGCTGTTTTTT
CASSKPDSLDTGELFF
>NA|TRBJ2-7|NA|TRBV29-1
TGCAGCGTTGGGCCGACCGACGAGCAGTACTTC
CSVGPTDEQYF
>NA|TRBJ1-3|NA|TRBV25-1
TGTGCCAGCAGTGAATCGGGTCGGGGAAACACCATATATTTT
CASSESGRGNTIYF
>NA|TRBJ1-3|few|TRBV30
TGTGCCTGGAGTGTAAGGTCTGGGTTTGGAAACACCATATATTTT
CAWSVRSGFGNTIYF
>NA|TRBJ1-2|NA|TRBV18
TGTGCCAGCTCACCACAATCGATAGGGGGTGACTATGGCTACACCTTC
CASSPQSIGGDYGYTF
>TRBD2|TRBJ2-1|NA|TRBV27
TGTGCCAGCAGTATAGCGGGGGGTTACAATGAGCAGTTCTTC
CASSIAGGYNEQFF
>NA|TRBJ2-2|NA|TRBV4-1
TGCGCCAGCAGCCAAGTAACTCGTCAACAGGGTGGCGGGGAGCTGTTTTTT
CASSQVTRQQGGGELFF
>NA|TRBJ2-7|NA|TRBV5-1
TGCGCCAGCAGCTTGGGCGGATACGAGCAGTACTTC
CASSLGGYEQYF
>NA|TRBJ2-1|few|TRBV5-1
TGCGCCAGCAGCTTGAACTCACCCTACAATGAGCAGTTCTTC
CASSLNSPYNEQFF
>NA|TRBJ1-2|NA|TRBV5-1
TGCGCCAGCAGCCGAAGACCCGGGGGTCCGGACGATAACGGCTACACCTTC
CASSRRPGGPDDNGYTF
>NA|TRBJ2-3|NA|TRBV18
TGTGCCAGCTCACCACCGAGTAGGGCAGGCACAGATACGCAGTATTTT
CASSPPSRAGTDTQYF
>NA|TRBJ2-5|NA|TRBV20-1
TGCAGTGCTAGGACATGGGAGACCCAGTACTTC
CSARTWETQYF
>TRBD1|TRBJ2-7|few|TRBV6-5
TGTGCCAGCAGTCAGACAGGGAACCACGAGCAGTACTTC
CASSQTGNHEQYF
>NA|TRBJ1-2|few|TRBV10-2
TGCGCCAGCACTGGGCCCTACGGCTATGGCTACACCTTC
CASTGPYGYGYTF
>TRBD1|TRBJ1-4|NA|TRBV30
TGTGCCTGGACACAGGGGGCTGGGGAAAAACTGTTTTTT
CAWTQGAGEKLFF
>NA|TRBJ1-1|NA|TRBV4-2
TGTGCCAGCAGCCGAAGCCTCTTGGAAGACACTGAAGCTTTCTTT
CASSRSLLEDTEAFF
>TRBD1|TRBJ2-3|NA|TRBV6-5
TGTGCCAGCAACAGAGGGACAGGGTTGGATACGCAGTATTTT
CASNRGTGLDTQYF
>TRBD2|TRBJ2-1|NA|TRBV5-1
TGCGCCACCTCGACCGGGACTAGTATATCCAACGAGCAGTTCTTC
CATSTGTSISNEQFF
>TRBD1|TRBJ2-3|few|TRBV6-5
TGTGCCAGCAGAACAGGGGGGAGTAAGACAGATACGCAGTATTTT
CASRTGGSKTDTQYF
>TRBD1|TRBJ1-3|NA|TRBV7-2
TGTGCCAGCAGCTTCCTAGGGGGCGCCCGGGGAAACACCATATATTTT
CASSFLGGARGNTIYF
>TRBD1|TRBJ1-1|few|TRBV10-3
TGTGGGACCGGGACAGACAACACTGAAGCTTTCTTT
CGTGTDNTEAFF
>NA|TRBJ1-1|NA|TRBV5-6
TGTGCCAGCAGCTTGGCCAAACAGGCCATGAACACTGAAGCTTTCTTT
CASSLAKQAMNTEAFF
>TRBD2|TRBJ2-1|NA|TRBV7-8
TGTGCCAGCAGCTTAGTGGGACTAGCGGGATTAAATGAGCAGTTCTTC
CASSLVGLAGLNEQFF
>NA|TRBJ1-1|NA|TRBV19
TGTGCCAGTAGTAGGGGGGAGAACACTGAAGCTTTCTTT
CASSRGENTEAFF